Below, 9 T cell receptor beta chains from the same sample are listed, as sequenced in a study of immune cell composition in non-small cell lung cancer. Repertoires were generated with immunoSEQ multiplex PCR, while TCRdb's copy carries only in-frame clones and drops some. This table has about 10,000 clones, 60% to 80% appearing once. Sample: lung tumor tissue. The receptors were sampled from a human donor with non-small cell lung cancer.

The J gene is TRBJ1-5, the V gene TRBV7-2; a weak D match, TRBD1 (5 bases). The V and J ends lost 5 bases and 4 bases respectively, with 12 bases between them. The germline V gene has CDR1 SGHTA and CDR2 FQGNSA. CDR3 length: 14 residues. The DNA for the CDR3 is TGTGCCAGCAGCCGCCGGGACGGGAATCAGCCCCAGCATTTT. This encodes CASSRRDGNQPQHF. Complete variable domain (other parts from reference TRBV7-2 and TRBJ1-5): GAGVSQSPSNKVTEKGKDVELRCDPISGHTALYWYRQSLGQGLEFLIYFQGNSAPDKSGLPSDRFSAERTGGSVSTLTIQRTQQEDSAVYLCASSRRDGNQPQHFGDGTRLSIL.

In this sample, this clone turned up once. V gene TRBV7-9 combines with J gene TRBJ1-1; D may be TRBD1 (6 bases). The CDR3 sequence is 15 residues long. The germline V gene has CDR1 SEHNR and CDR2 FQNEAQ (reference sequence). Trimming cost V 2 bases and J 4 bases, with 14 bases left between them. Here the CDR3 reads CASSLSRGLATEAFF. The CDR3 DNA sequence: TGTGCCAGCAGCTTATCCCGGGGGCTGGCCACTGAAGCTTTCTTT.

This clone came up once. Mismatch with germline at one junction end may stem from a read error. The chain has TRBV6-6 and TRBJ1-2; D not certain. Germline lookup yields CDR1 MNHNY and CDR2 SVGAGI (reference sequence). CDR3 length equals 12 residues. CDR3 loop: CASSLGEGKAFF. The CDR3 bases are TGTGCCAGCAGTTTGGGTGAGGGTAAGGCCTTCTTC.

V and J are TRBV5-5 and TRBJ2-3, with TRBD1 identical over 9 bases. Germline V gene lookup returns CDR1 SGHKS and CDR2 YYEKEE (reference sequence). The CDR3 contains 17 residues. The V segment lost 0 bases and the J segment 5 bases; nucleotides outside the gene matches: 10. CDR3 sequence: CASSLARQGVGVDTQYF. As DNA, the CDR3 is TGTGCCAGCAGCTTGGCAAGACAGGGGGTGGGGGTAGATACGCAGTATTTT.

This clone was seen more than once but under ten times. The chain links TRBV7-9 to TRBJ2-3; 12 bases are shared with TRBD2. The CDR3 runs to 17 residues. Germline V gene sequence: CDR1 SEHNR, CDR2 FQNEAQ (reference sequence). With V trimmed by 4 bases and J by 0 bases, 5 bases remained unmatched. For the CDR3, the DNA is TGTGCCAGCAGCTCACCTAGCGGGGGGGAGAGCACAGATACGCAGTATTTT. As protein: CASSSPSGGESTDTQYF.

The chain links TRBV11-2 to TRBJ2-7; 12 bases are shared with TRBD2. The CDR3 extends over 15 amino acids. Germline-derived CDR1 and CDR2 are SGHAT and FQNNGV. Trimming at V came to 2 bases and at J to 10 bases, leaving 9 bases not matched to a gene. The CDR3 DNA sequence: TGTGCCAGCAGCTTAAATCCTAGCGGGGGGGCCTATCAGTACTTC. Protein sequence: CASSLNPSGGAYQYF.

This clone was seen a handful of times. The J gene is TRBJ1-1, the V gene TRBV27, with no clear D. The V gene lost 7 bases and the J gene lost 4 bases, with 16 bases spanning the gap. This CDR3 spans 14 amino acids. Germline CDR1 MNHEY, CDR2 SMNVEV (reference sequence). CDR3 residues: CASKREDKRTEAFF. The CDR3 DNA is TGTGCCAGCAAACGCGAGGATAAACGCACTGAAGCTTTCTTT.

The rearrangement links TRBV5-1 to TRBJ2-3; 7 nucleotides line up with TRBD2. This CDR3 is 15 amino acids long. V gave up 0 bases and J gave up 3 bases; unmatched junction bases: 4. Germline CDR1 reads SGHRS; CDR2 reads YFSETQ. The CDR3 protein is CASSLAGRETDTQYF. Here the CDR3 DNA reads TGCGCCAGCAGCTTGGCAGGGAGGGAAACAGATACGCAGTATTTT.

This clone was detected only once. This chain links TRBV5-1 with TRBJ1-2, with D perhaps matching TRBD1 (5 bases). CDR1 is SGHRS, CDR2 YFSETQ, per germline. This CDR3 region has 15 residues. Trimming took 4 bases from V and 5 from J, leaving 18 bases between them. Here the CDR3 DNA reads TGCGCCAGCAGCCCATCTAGGGACCTCGATTATGGCTACACCTTC. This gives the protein CASSPSRDLDYGYTF.